This passage covers 21 T cell receptor beta chains from one sample sequenced in a study of CD8 T cells in ankylosing spondylitis. MiXCR, run by TCRdb on the 5' RACE reads, gives a single entry per CDR3 protein. Among around 90,000 distinct CDR3 sequences listed, approximately 30% were seen once. What was sequenced was blood, either unsorted or a sorted T cell fraction (not recorded which). Every receptor here comes from a male donor with ankylosing spondylitis or in good health (not recorded which).

The V and J genes are TRBV20-1 and TRBJ1-1; possible D gene TRBD1, 5 bases. The CDR3 sequence is 15 residues long. The V gene lost 7 bases and the J gene lost 0 bases, with 18 bases spanning the gap. Germline values: CDR1 DFQATT, CDR2 SNEGSKA (reference sequence). CDR3 coding DNA: TGCAGTGTTCCCGCCGCGGGGGTAATGAACACTGAAGCTTTCTTT. It encodes CSVPAAGVMNTEAFF.

The chain links TRBV5-1 to TRBJ1-1, with 7 bases identical to TRBD1. This CDR3 has 15 amino acids. The germline V gene has CDR1 SGHRS and CDR2 YFSETQ. Trimming at V came to 4 bases and at J to 1 base, leaving 7 bases not matched to a gene. CDR3 DNA sequence: TGCGCCAGCAGCCCCTCGCACAGGGGGAACACTGAAGCTTTCTTT. Amino acid sequence: CASSPSHRGNTEAFF.

This chain connects TRBV20-1 to TRBJ2-7, with TRBD1 identical over 8 bases. The CDR3 consists of 12 residues. Trimming took 5 bases from V and 7 from J; bases not matched to a gene: 7. Germline-derived CDR1 and CDR2 are DFQATT and SNEGSKA (reference sequence). The DNA for the CDR3 is TGCAGTGCTCCCGGGACAGGTGAAGAGCAGTACTTC. Encoded protein: CSAPGTGEEQYF.

CDR3 loop: CASSYREPGGSEQFF. Written as DNA, the CDR3 is TGTGCCAGCAGCTATCGGGAACCGGGGGGATCTGAGCAGTTCTTC. This sequence joins TRBV7-9 and TRBJ2-1, with 7 bases fitting TRBD2. Germline V CDR1 and CDR2: SEHNR, FQNEAQ (reference sequence). Unmatched junction bases numbered 12, after V lost 4 bases and J lost 9 bases. This CDR3 contains 15 residues.

V usage is TRBV4-1 and J usage is TRBJ1-5; D is ambiguous. The germline gives CDR1 MGHRA, CDR2 YSYEKL. The CDR3 totals 14 residues. V gave up 0 bases and J gave up 5 bases, with 8 bases separating them. The CDR3 DNA reads TGCGCCAGCAGCCAAGATAACGGGGATCAGCCCCAGCATTTT. Its translation: CASSQDNGDQPQHF.

A few counts support this clonotype. The chain is built from TRBV19 and TRBJ2-1; the match to TRBD2 covers 7 bases. V shed 0 bases, J shed 1 base, and the junction held 3 bases outside the gene matches. CDR3 length equals 16 residues. CDR1 is LNHDA, CDR2 SQIVND, per germline (reference sequence). The CDR3, as DNA: TGTGCCAGTAGTATAGAAGCTAGCGGTTCCTACAATGAGCAGTTCTTC. It specifies CASSIEASGSYNEQFF.

Note on this clonotype: A much more abundant neighbour one base away suggests this may be a read error. V is TRBV12-3 or TRBV12-4 and J is TRBJ2-1; D unclear. The ends were cut back, 5 bases at V and 9 bases at J, with 17 bases in the middle. The CDR3 spans 14 residues. The DNA for the CDR3 is TGTGCCAGCAGTACACGCCCTGGGCTTAGTGAGCAGTTCTTC. It yields the protein CASSTRPGLSEQFF.

This clonotype was observed a few times. This rearrangement joins TRBV7-8 to TRBJ2-2, with unresolved D. This CDR3 spans 14 amino acids. From germline, CDR1 is SGHVS and CDR2 FQNEAQ. The V gene lost 5 bases and the J gene lost 7 bases, with 14 bases spanning the gap. The CDR3: CASSPSTSLGELFF. The CDR3 nucleotides read TGTGCCAGCAGCCCATCCACCTCCCTCGGGGAGCTGTTTTTT. The full variable domain, with the rest looked up from reference TRBV7-8 and TRBJ2-2, is GAGVSQSPRYKVAKRGQDVALRCDPISGHVSLFWYQQALGQGPEFLTYFQNEAQLDKSGLPSDRFFAERPEGSVSTLKIQRTQQEDSAVYLCASSPSTSLGELFFGEGSRLTVL.

V and J are TRBV7-6 and TRBJ2-5, with D possibly being TRBD2 (6 bases). Trimming removed 2 bases from V and 2 bases from J, with 15 bases in between. This CDR3 spans 16 amino acids. The germline gives CDR1 SGHVS, CDR2 FNYEAQ. CDR3 coding DNA: TGTGCCAGCAGCTTATGGGGGTTAGCGGATCAAGAGACCCAGTACTTC. Residues: CASSLWGLADQETQYF.

The chain couples TRBV3-1 to TRBJ2-7; 13 bases line up with TRBD2. Per the germline V gene, CDR1 is LGHDT and CDR2 is YNNKEL (reference sequence). V lost 3 bases, J lost 3 bases, and 2 bases stayed unmatched. The CDR3 is made up of 15 amino acids. The CDR3 coding sequence is TGTGCCAGCAGCCAGGGACTAGCGGGACACTACGAGCAGTACTTC. This translates into CASSQGLAGHYEQYF.

The chain employs TRBV4-1 and TRBJ2-1; no firm D call. In germline, CDR1 is MGHRA, CDR2 YSYEKL. The CDR3 has 16 residues. V was trimmed by 4 bases and J by 9 bases, leaving 22 bases between them. The CDR3 region has the DNA TGCGCCAGCAGCCGAGAGGACCATCTAGAGGATGTTGAGCAGTTCTTC. Its protein is CASSREDHLEDVEQFF.

This clonotype was observed a few times. This chain uses TRBV12-3 or TRBV12-4 with TRBJ2-2, with 8 bases matching TRBD1. The length of the CDR3 is 16 residues. The V segment lost 3 bases and the J segment 1 base; nucleotides outside the gene matches: 4. The DNA for the CDR3 is TGTGCCAGCAGTTTTTACAGGGGGGTGAACACCGGGGAGCTGTTTTTT. This translates into CASSFYRGVNTGELFF.

The chain carries TRBV5-1 and TRBJ2-1; D uncertain. The CDR3 covers 16 residues. Trimming left V 0 bases short and J 8 bases short, with 18 bases between. Germline loops: CDR1 SGHRS, CDR2 YFSETQ. The CDR3 DNA sequence: TGCGCCAGCAGCTTGGGATTTGCAACTATCGGCGATGAGCAGTTCTTC. It translates to CASSLGFATIGDEQFF.

The rearrangement joins TRBV10-3 to TRBJ1-1, with a tentative D call TRBD1 (5 bases). The CDR3 is 13 residues long. Germline loops: CDR1 ENHRY, CDR2 SYGVKD. Trimming stripped 3 bases from V and 3 bases from J, with 8 bases between. CDR3 DNA sequence: TGTGCCATCAGTGAAGCCAGGGACACTGAAGCTTTCTTT. Amino acids: CAISEARDTEAFF.

This clonotype was counted a few times. CDR3 sequence: CSARTRLSYEQYF. The CDR3 bases are TGCAGTGCTAGAACGCGACTATCCTACGAGCAGTACTTC. This chain connects TRBV20-1 to TRBJ2-7, with D possibly matching TRBD2 (5 bases). The CDR3 extends over 13 amino acids. Germline-derived CDR1 and CDR2 are DFQATT and SNEGSKA (reference sequence). The V end lost 2 bases, the J end lost 1 base, and 9 bases lay between the germline ends.

Worth noting for this clonotype: Germline and junction disagree at one end, which may indicate a read error. DNA for the CDR3: TGCGCCAGCAGCTTGGAAGTCCAGCGGGAGGGATTTTTC. Amino acids: CASSLEVQREGFF. The chain combines TRBV5-1 with TRBJ2-1; 10 bases fit TRBD2. CDR3 length: 13 residues. Germline CDR1 SGHRS, CDR2 YFSETQ.

The chain links TRBV5-1 to TRBJ1-2, with D possibly TRBD1 on 6 matching bases. Trimming removed 3 bases at V and 6 bases at J, with 12 bases between. Germline V gene data show CDR1 as SGHRS and CDR2 as YFSETQ. CDR3 length: 13 residues. The CDR3 loop reads CASSSHNRDGYTF. The CDR3, as DNA: TGCGCCAGCAGCTCGCACAACAGGGATGGCTACACCTTC.

The V gene is TRBV4-1, the J gene TRBJ2-5; D not certain. The CDR3 loop spans 12 amino acids. CDR1 and CDR2 (germline): MGHRA, YSYEKL. Trimming stripped 2 bases from V and 7 bases from J, with 8 bases between. The CDR3 DNA reads as TGCGCCAGCAGCCAAATCTTGGGGACCCAGTACTTC. Its translation is CASSQILGTQYF.

This clonotype was seen a handful of times. J is TRBJ2-2 and V is TRBV5-1; D may be TRBD2 (6 bases). The CDR3 runs to 17 residues. Trimming pared 0 bases from V and 4 bases from J, leaving 16 bases between. From germline, CDR1 is SGHRS and CDR2 YFSETQ. This CDR3 reads CASSLARLGGTTGELFF. The CDR3 coding sequence is TGCGCCAGCAGCTTGGCCAGATTAGGAGGGACCACCGGGGAGCTGTTTTTT.

J is TRBJ2-1 and V is TRBV5-1; 11 positions match TRBD1. The CDR3 is made up of 15 amino acids. V was clipped by 4 bases and J by 4 bases; unmatched bases: 4. The V gene's germline CDR1 is SGHRS and CDR2 YFSETQ. The CDR3 coding sequence is TGCGCCAGCAGCCCTGGGACAGGGGGTTACAATGAGCAGTTCTTC. This gives the protein CASSPGTGGYNEQFF.

This clonotype occurred a few times. The chain is built from TRBV20-1 and TRBJ2-3; D not resolved. The V end lost 6 bases, the J end lost 9 bases, and 10 bases lay between the germline ends. The CDR3 has 10 amino acids. CDR1 is DFQATT and CDR2 is SNEGSKA in the germline V gene (reference sequence). DNA for the CDR3: TGCAGTGCCGGCTCGAACACGCAGTATTTT. It encodes CSAGSNTQYF.